The sequence of this T cell receptor beta chain was determined in a study of shared clonotypes between healthy human individuals. Points from the study as a whole: Clonotype sharing across a few donors was observed for 5% to 6.5% of naive CD4 clonotypes.

TCRdb's table, derived via immunoSEQ multiplex PCR, lists solely in-frame clones and lacks some. The sample consists of around 750,000 clones, roughly 70% of them appearing once. The CDR3 sequence is 13 residues long. Germline-derived CDR1 and CDR2 are MDHEN and SYDVKM. Trimming took 2 bases from V and 0 from J, leaving 5 bases between them. This clone was detected a few times. Its antigen is undetermined. The chain carries TRBV28 and TRBJ2-7, with no clear D. The material sequenced was memory CD4+ T cells sorted from blood. Subset here: CD45RA-negative fraction. This clonotype originated in a woman aged 25 to 45 in good health. The CDR3 region is CASSLGNSYEQYF. The CDR3 DNA is TGTGCCAGCAGTTTAGGGAACTCCTACGAGCAGTACTTC.